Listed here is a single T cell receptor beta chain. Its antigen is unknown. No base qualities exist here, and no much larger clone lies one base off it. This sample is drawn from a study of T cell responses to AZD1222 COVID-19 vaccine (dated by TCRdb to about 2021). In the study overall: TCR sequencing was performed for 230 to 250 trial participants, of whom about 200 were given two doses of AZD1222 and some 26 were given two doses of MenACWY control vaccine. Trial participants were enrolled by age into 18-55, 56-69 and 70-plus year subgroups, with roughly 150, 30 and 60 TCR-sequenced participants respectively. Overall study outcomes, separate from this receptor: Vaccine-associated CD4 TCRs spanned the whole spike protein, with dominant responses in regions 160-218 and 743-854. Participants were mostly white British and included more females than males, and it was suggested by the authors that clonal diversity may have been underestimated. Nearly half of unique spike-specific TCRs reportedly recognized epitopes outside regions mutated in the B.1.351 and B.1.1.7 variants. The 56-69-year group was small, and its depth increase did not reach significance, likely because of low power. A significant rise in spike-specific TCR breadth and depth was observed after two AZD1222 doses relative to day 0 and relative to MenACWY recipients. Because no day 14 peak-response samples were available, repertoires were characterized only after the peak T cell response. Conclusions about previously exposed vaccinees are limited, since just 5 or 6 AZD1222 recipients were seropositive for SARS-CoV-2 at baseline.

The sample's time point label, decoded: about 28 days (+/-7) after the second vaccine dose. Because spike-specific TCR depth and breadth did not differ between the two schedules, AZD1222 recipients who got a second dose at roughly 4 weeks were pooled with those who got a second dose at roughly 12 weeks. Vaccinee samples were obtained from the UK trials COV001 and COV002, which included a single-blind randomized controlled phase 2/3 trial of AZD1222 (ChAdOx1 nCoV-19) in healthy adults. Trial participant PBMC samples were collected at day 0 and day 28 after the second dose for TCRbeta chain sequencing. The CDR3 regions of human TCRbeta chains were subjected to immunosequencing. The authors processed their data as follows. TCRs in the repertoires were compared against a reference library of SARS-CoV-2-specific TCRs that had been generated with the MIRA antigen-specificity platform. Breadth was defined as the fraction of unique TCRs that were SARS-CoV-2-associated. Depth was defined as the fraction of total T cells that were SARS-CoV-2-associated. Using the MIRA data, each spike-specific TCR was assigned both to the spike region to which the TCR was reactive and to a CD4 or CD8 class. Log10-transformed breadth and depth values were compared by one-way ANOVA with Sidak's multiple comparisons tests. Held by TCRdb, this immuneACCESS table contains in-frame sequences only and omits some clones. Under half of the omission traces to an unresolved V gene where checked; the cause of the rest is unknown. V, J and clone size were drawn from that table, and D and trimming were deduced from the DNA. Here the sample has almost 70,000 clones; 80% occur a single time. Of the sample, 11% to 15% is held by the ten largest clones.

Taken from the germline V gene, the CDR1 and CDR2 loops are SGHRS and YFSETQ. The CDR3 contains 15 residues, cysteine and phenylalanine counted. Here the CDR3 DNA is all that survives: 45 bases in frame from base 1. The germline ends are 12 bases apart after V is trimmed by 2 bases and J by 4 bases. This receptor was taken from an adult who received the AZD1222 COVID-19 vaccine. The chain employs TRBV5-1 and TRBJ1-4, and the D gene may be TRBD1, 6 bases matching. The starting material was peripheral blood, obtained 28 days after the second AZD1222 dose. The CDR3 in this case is CASSFQGQHNEKLFF. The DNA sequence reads TGCGCCAGCAGCTTTCAAGGACAGCATAATGAAAAACTGTTTTTT.